This passage covers 26 T cell receptor beta chains from one sample sequenced in a study of blood T cell repertoires in COVID-19. The assay was immunoSEQ multiplex PCR, and TCRdb's table has in-frame clones only and misses some. The sample contains roughly 160,000 clones, about four fifths of which appear only once. The sequenced sample was peripheral blood. These receptors came from a woman older than 75 with acute or convalescent COVID-19.

The gene calls are TRBV28 and TRBJ1-2; the D gene is possibly TRBD1 (6 bases). V lost 8 bases, J lost 2 bases, and 12 bases lay in between. Germline assignment: CDR1 MDHEN and CDR2 SYDVKM. The CDR3 extends over 13 amino acids. The CDR3 region is CASLSQGNYGYTF. For the CDR3, the DNA is TGTGCCAGCCTTTCCCAGGGGAACTATGGCTACACCTTC.

V and J are TRBV19 and TRBJ1-5, with TRBD1 identical over 10 bases. Germline CDR1 LNHDA, CDR2 SQIVND (reference sequence). The length of the CDR3 is 17 residues. Unmatched junction bases numbered 12, after V lost 6 bases and J lost 4 bases. The CDR3 loop is CASRGTGAENRNQPQHF. The CDR3 coding sequence is TGTGCCAGTAGAGGGACAGGGGCGGAAAATCGAAATCAGCCCCAGCATTTT. Drawing the rest from reference TRBV19 and TRBJ1-5, the complete variable domain is DGGITQSPKYLFRKEGQNVTLSCEQNLNHDAMYWYRQDPGQGLRLIYYSQIVNDFQKGDIAEGYSVSREKKESFPLTVTSAQKNPTAFYLCASRGTGAENRNQPQHFGDGTRLSIL.

In DNA, the CDR3 is TGTGCCAGCAGCTCCGTCCATGAGCGCCTGGTGTCCTACGAGCAGTACTTC. Its protein is CASSSVHERLVSYEQYF. This chain links TRBV7-2 with TRBJ2-7; D call uncertain. The germline gives CDR1 SGHTA, CDR2 FQGNSA. The CDR3 totals 17 residues. Trimming cost V 4 bases and J 1 base, with 20 bases left between them.

The chain uses TRBV19 and TRBJ2-1; possible D gene TRBD1, 6 bases. Germline V gives CDR1 LNHDA, CDR2 SQIVND (reference sequence). This CDR3 has 13 amino acids. V was pared by 5 bases and J by 12 bases, with 17 bases between. The chain's CDR3 is CASSPPWGRRQFF. The DNA of the CDR3 is TGTGCCAGTAGTCCACCATGGGGGCGGCGGCAGTTCTTC.

The chain has TRBV4-3 and TRBJ2-7, with a weak D call TRBD1 (6 bases). The germline V gene encodes CDR1 LGHNA and CDR2 YSLEER. V lost 0 bases and J lost 5, with 17 bases in between. The CDR3 is 16 residues long. CDR3 region: CASSQDRQGPRNEQYF. In DNA form, the CDR3 reads TGCGCCAGCAGCCAAGATCGGCAGGGGCCGAGGAACGAGCAGTACTTC.

The chain is built from TRBV7-2 and TRBJ2-1, with TRBD2 matching over 12 bases. J was trimmed by 9 bases and V by 5 bases; bases with no gene match: 14. Looked up from germline, CDR1 is SGHTA and CDR2 is FQGNSA. The CDR3 is 17 residues long. The CDR3 spells CASSQRLAGVGGGEQFF. CDR3 DNA sequence: TGTGCCAGCAGCCAAAGACTAGCGGGAGTAGGAGGTGGTGAGCAGTTCTTC. Supplemented by reference TRBV7-2 and TRBJ2-1, the full variable domain reads GAGVSQSPSNKVTEKGKDVELRCDPISGHTALYWYRQSLGQGLEFLIYFQGNSAPDKSGLPSDRFSAERTGGSVSTLTIQRTQQEDSAVYLCASSQRLAGVGGGEQFFGPGTRLTVL.

This chain uses TRBV7-9 with TRBJ2-3; TRBD1 matches at 9 bases. The V gene's germline CDR1 is SEHNR and CDR2 FQNEAQ (reference sequence). After removal of 7 bases from V and 4 bases from J, the junction contained 12 bases not matched to a gene. The CDR3 is 16 amino acids. The CDR3 is CASNSWGQGLADTQYF. CDR3 in DNA: TGTGCCAGCAATAGTTGGGGACAGGGTTTGGCAGATACGCAGTATTTT.

The V gene is TRBV19, the J gene TRBJ1-5; 7 bases agree with TRBD1. Germline V gene lookup returns CDR1 LNHDA and CDR2 SQIVND (reference sequence). The CDR3 covers 15 residues. After removal of 5 bases from V and 0 bases from J, the junction contained 4 bases not matched to a gene. The CDR3 sequence is CASSDGTDSNQPQHF. Written as DNA, the CDR3 is TGTGCCAGTAGTGACGGGACAGATAGCAATCAGCCCCAGCATTTT.

The chain is built from TRBV5-1 and TRBJ2-7; 8 bases fit TRBD1. J gave up 4 bases and V 6 bases, and 12 bases lay outside the gene matches. The CDR3 sequence is 15 residues long. Germline CDR1 and CDR2: SGHRS and YFSETQ. Written as DNA, the CDR3 is TGCGCCAGCAAGCTACGGACAGGGTCGATTTACGAGCAGTACTTC. As protein: CASKLRTGSIYEQYF.

This clone has only a few counts. This chain uses TRBV27 with TRBJ2-7, with 9 positions matching TRBD1. V shed 6 bases, J shed 6 bases, and the junction held 6 bases outside the gene matches. Germline CDR1 MNHEY, CDR2 SMNVEV (reference sequence). The CDR3 has 13 amino acids. The CDR3 here is CASRLQGAGEQYF. CDR3 nucleotide sequence: TGTGCCAGCAGGCTACAGGGGGCCGGCGAGCAGTACTTC.

This chain uses TRBV5-1 with TRBJ1-1; D ambiguous. Per germline, CDR1 SGHRS and CDR2 YFSETQ. The V and J ends lost 3 bases and 1 base respectively, with 13 bases between them. The CDR3 has 15 residues. The CDR3: CASSWTSARNTEAFF. The CDR3 nucleotides read TGCGCCAGCAGCTGGACTTCCGCTCGGAACACTGAAGCTTTCTTT.

The chain employs TRBV12-1 and TRBJ1-1; the table's D call, TRBD1, was not checked against the DNA. TRBV12-1 is labeled a pseudogene. This CDR3 region has 14 residues. This CDR3 is CASSPEGADTEAFF. The CDR3 DNA follows: TGTGCCAGCAGCCCCGAAGGGGCGGACACTGAAGCTTTCTTT.

The chain uses TRBV5-4 and TRBJ2-1; 8 positions match TRBD2. The length of the CDR3 is 17 residues. CDR1 is SGHNT, CDR2 YYREEE, per germline (reference sequence). The J segment lost 0 bases and the V segment lost 0 bases, leaving 5 bases of the junction unmatched. The CDR3 nucleotides are TGTGCCAGCAGCTTGGGGGGTAGCGGGATCTCCTACAATGAGCAGTTCTTC. It codes for CASSLGGSGISYNEQFF. Based on the CDR3 plus reference TRBV5-4 and TRBJ2-1, the full variable domain is ETGVTQSPTHLIKTRGQQVTLRCSSQSGHNTVSWYQQALGQGPQFIFQYYREEENGRGNFPPRFSGLQFPNYSSELNVNALELDDSALYLCASSLGGSGISYNEQFFGPGTRLTVL.

This clone has only a few counts. The chain combines TRBV6-2 or TRBV6-3 with TRBJ1-5; tentative D call: TRBD1 (5 bases). V was pared by 5 bases and J by 5 bases, with 16 bases between. Germline CDR1 and CDR2: MNHEY and SVGEGT. The CDR3 covers 15 residues. The CDR3 loop is CASSKPDTVYQPQHF. CDR3 coding DNA: TGTGCCAGCAGTAAGCCGGACACAGTCTATCAGCCCCAGCATTTT.

The chain recombines TRBV24-1 with TRBJ1-2; D uncertain. The germline V gene encodes CDR1 KGHDR and CDR2 SFDVKD. V lost 2 bases and J lost 3, with 3 bases in between. The CDR3 length is 12 residues. The CDR3 spells CATSDSDYGYTF. In DNA, the CDR3 is TGTGCCACCAGTGATTCAGACTATGGCTACACCTTC.

The chain recombines TRBV7-3 with TRBJ1-2, with 9 bases identical to TRBD1. V lost 5 bases to trimming and J lost 8 bases; unmatched junction nucleotides: 12. This CDR3 comprises 15 residues. Germline values: CDR1 SGHTA, CDR2 FQGTGA. The CDR3 sequence is CASSPTGGTGNGYTF. The CDR3 region has the DNA TGTGCCAGCAGCCCAACGGGGGGGACAGGGAACGGCTACACCTTC.

The chain's CDR3 is CASSDSYYGYTF. The CDR3 DNA is TGTGCCAGCAGTGATTCGTACTATGGCTACACCTTC. The chain couples TRBV6-1 to TRBJ1-2, with D unclear. Trimming took off 3 bases at V and 3 bases at J, with 5 bases between the two ends. The length of the CDR3 is 12 residues. Per germline, CDR1 MNHNS and CDR2 SASEGT.

The chain has TRBV27 and TRBJ1-5; TRBD1 aligns across 9 bases. CDR3 length equals 14 residues. Trimming took 5 bases from V and 5 from J; bases not matched to a gene: 4. Germline CDR1 reads MNHEY; CDR2 reads SMNVEV (reference sequence). The DNA of the CDR3 is TGTGCCAGCAGTACCACAGGGGGCCATCAGCCCCAGCATTTT. Residues: CASSTTGGHQPQHF.

The chain recombines TRBV7-8 with TRBJ2-5, with a tentative D call TRBD2 (6 bases). This CDR3 is built from 14 residues. V lost 5 bases to trimming and J lost 6 bases, with 16 bases between them. Germline V gene sequence: CDR1 SGHVS, CDR2 FQNEAQ. As DNA, the CDR3 is TGTGCCAGCAGCCGAGGGCGGGGCTCTCAGACCCAGTACTTC. Protein: CASSRGRGSQTQYF.

The chain couples TRBV18 to TRBJ1-1; TRBD1 agrees at 7 bases. V trimming: 3 bases; J trimming: 4 bases; junction bases outside the gene matches: 14. The CDR3 runs to 17 residues. Germline values: CDR1 KGHSH, CDR2 LQKENI. CDR3 nucleotide sequence: TGTGCCAGCTCACCGAGTCTCATACAGGGGTCGGGCACTGAAGCTTTCTTT. This codes for CASSPSLIQGSGTEAFF.

V and J are TRBV6-5 and TRBJ2-1; 7 bases are shared with TRBD1. Looked up from germline, CDR1 is MNHEY and CDR2 is SVGAGI. Losses at the gene ends were 2 bases for V and 7 bases for J; bases not matched to a gene: 5. This CDR3 contains 14 residues. The CDR3 region has the DNA TGTGCCAGCAGTTACGTGACAGGGCGGAATGAGCAGTTCTTC. Translated, it gives CASSYVTGRNEQFF.

The V and J genes are TRBV11-1 and TRBJ2-2, with D maybe TRBD1 (5 bases). Germline assignment: CDR1 SGHAT and CDR2 FQDESV (reference sequence). Trimming shortened V by 6 bases and J by 8 bases, and 13 bases separated the two germline ends. The CDR3 loop spans 13 amino acids. DNA for the CDR3: TGTGCCAGCAGTTTGACAGTACCGGGGGAGCTGTTTTTT. Translation: CASSLTVPGELFF.

The V gene is TRBV30, the J gene TRBJ1-3; 9 bases match TRBD1. From germline, CDR1 is GTSNPN and CDR2 SVGIG (reference sequence). The V gene end was trimmed by 3 bases and the J gene end by 3 bases; junction bases not matched to a gene: 6. CDR3 length equals 15 residues. Here the CDR3 DNA reads TGTGCCTGGAGCCTTTCGGGACAGGGTGGAAACACCATATATTTT. Translating gives CAWSLSGQGGNTIYF.

V and J are TRBV14 and TRBJ1-1, with 8 bases that match TRBD1. CDR1 and CDR2 from the germline V gene are SGHDN and FVKESK. The CDR3 is 14 amino acids. V was pared by 1 base and J by 5 bases, with 3 bases of the junction left unmatched. CDR3 coding DNA: TGTGCCAGCAGCCAAGTCCGACAGGGGACTGAAGCTTTCTTT. This translates into CASSQVRQGTEAFF. The full variable domain, completed using reference TRBV14 and TRBJ1-1, is EAGVTQFPSHSVIEKGQTVTLRCDPISGHDNLYWYRRVMGKEIKFLLHFVKESKQDESGMPNNRFLAERTGGTYSTLKVQPAELEDSGVYFCASSQVRQGTEAFFGQGTRLTVV.

The chain employs TRBV5-1 and TRBJ1-1; 9 nucleotides match TRBD1. Per germline, CDR1 SGHRS and CDR2 YFSETQ. There are 15 residues in the CDR3. After removal of 2 bases from V and 4 bases from J, the junction contained 6 bases not matched to a gene. CDR3 nucleotides: TGCGCCAGCAGCTTTTCCCGGGACAGGGTCACTGAAGCTTTCTTT. Residues: CASSFSRDRVTEAFF.

The CDR3 DNA reads as TGTGCCAGCTCACCTTCTCAGGGTAGGCCCTACAATGAGCAGTTCTTC. Translating it yields CASSPSQGRPYNEQFF. V gene TRBV18 combines with J gene TRBJ2-1; D is possibly TRBD1 (5 bases). The CDR3 contains 16 residues. Per germline, CDR1 KGHSH and CDR2 LQKENI. Trimming shortened V by 3 bases and J by 2 bases, and 14 bases separated the two germline ends.